The clone carrying this TCR beta chain was observed a single time. What it recognizes is unknown. Clones were sequenced by immunoSEQ multiplex PCR, and TCRdb holds only the in-frame ones, with some missing. The profile shows over 150,000 clones, about nine tenths of them singletons. The V and J ends lost 5 bases and 0 bases, in that order; junction bases with no gene match: 9. CDR1 SGHDT and CDR2 YYEEEE come from the germline V gene. The CDR3 totals 17 residues. The data belong to a study of cytomegalovirus exposure and HLA in healthy donors. Study observations and caveats: Cytomegalovirus association was assigned to 150 to 200 TCR beta chains. According to a subsequent analysis, TCR clusters from the first cohort were inclined to appear together in the 120 validation repertoires. Diagnosis of cytomegalovirus status made by the classifier reportedly showed high specificity and sensitivity.

This receptor was taken from a man aged 18 to 29 in good health and CMV-seropositive. The V and J genes are TRBV5-6 and TRBJ2-1, with 9 bases fitting TRBD2. The sequencing sample was made of PBMCs. CDR3 sequence reads: CASSFLAGKSSYNEQFF. The CDR3 DNA reads TGTGCCAGCAGTTTTCTAGCGGGAAAAAGCTCCTACAATGAGCAGTTCTTC. Looking up the rest from reference TRBV5-6 and TRBJ2-1 gives the full variable domain: DAGVTQSPTHLIKTRGQQVTLRCSPKSGHDTVSWYQQALGQGPQFIFQYYEEEERQRGNFPDRFSGHQFPNYSSELNVNALLLGDSALYLCASSFLAGKSSYNEQFFGPGTRLTVL.